This TCR beta chain was recorded in a study of technical replicates of blood from a few donors (dated by TCRdb to about 2017). The library came from the immunoSEQ multiplex PCR assay. The clones in this table, taken by TCRdb from immuneACCESS, are in-frame only. Not every clone is retained; where verified, under half of the shortfall comes from an unresolved V gene, and the cause of the rest is unknown. The sample table holds roughly 80,000 clones, of which 70% to 90% were seen once. Roughly 0.38% of the sample belongs to the ten largest clones. For this clone: Its antigen is unknown. Per-base quality was not reported, and no clone a single base away is much larger than it.

The CDR3 goes from the cysteine to the phenylalanine over 15 residues. Just the 45-base CDR3 DNA is kept, in frame starting at base 1. Trimming leaves V shorter by 1 base and J shorter by 5 bases, with the junction holding 2 bases beyond the gene matches. In the germline V gene (reference sequence), CDR1 corresponds to LNHDA and CDR2 to SQIVND. The receptor comes from a human donor in good health. Sequences were obtained from T cells isolated from PBMCs. The V and J segments used are TRBV19 and TRBJ2-2, with TRBD2 matching 9 junction bases. DNA sequence: TGTGCCAGTAGTATAGGAGCGGGAGGAACCGGGGAGCTGTTTTTT. Translated, this gives CASSIGAGGTGELFF.